These T cell receptor beta chains were read from a single sample in a study of blood T cell repertoires in COVID-19. TCRdb's table, derived via immunoSEQ multiplex PCR, lists solely in-frame clones and lacks some. The sample records 130,000 to 150,000 clones, over 80% being singletons. The sequencing sample was made of peripheral blood. These receptors were taken from a middle-aged woman with active or convalescent COVID-19. Both conserved end residues are part of each CDR3. A D gene is named only where the DNA matches it firmly. The listing skips clone size in some rows; elsewhere it reads once, few, many or a size class.

TRBJ2-1,TRBV9,NA,NA,CASSVERRVLQNEQFF,TGTGCCAGCAGCGTAGAAAGGAGGGTTTTGCAGAATGAGCAGTTCTTC
TRBJ1-4,TRBV18,NA,NA,CASSRLWGDEKLFF,TGTGCCAGCTCACGGCTCTGGGGCGATGAAAAACTGTTTTTT
TRBJ1-2,TRBV5-4,TRBD1,NA,CASSLAGGRPYGYTF,TGTGCCAGCAGCTTAGCAGGGGGCCGCCCCTATGGCTACACCTTC
TRBJ2-1,TRBV19,TRBD2,once,CASSIPGLYTSNEQFF,TGTGCCAGTAGTATTCCGGGACTATATACCAGCAATGAGCAGTTCTTC
TRBJ1-2,TRBV4-1,NA,few,CASSQEENRAYGYTF,TGCGCCAGCAGCCAAGAGGAAAACAGGGCCTATGGCTACACCTTC
TRBJ1-4,TRBV28,NA,once,CASSLPVWAPSEKLFF,TGTGCCAGCAGCCTGCCCGTTTGGGCACCAAGTGAAAAACTGTTTTTT
TRBJ2-6,TRBV5-5,NA,once,CASSLAGRSGANVLTF,TGTGCCAGCAGCTTGGCAGGCCGCTCTGGGGCCAACGTCCTGACTTTC
TRBJ1-1,TRBV9,TRBD1,once,CASSPGTDYTEAFF,TGTGCCAGCAGCCCCGGGACAGATTACACTGAAGCTTTCTTT
TRBJ1-3,TRBV28,TRBD1,NA,CASSGPTGFGNTIYF,TGTGCCAGCAGCGGCCCGACAGGGTTTGGAAACACCATATATTTT
TRBJ2-7,TRBV5-1,TRBD2,few,CASSLGASGPTYEQYF,TGCGCCAGCAGCTTGGGGGCTAGCGGGCCCACTTACGAGCAGTACTTC
TRBJ2-7,TRBV7-2,NA,NA,CASSRSSYEQYF,TGTGCCAGCAGCCGCAGCTCCTACGAGCAGTACTTC
TRBJ2-1,TRBV29-1,TRBD2,NA,CSVEGGGSNNEQFF,TGCAGCGTTGAGGGCGGGGGGTCCAACAATGAGCAGTTCTTC
TRBJ1-1,TRBV18,NA,few,CASSPGVTEAFF,TGTGCCAGCTCCCCGGGGGTAACTGAAGCTTTCTTT
TRBJ1-1,TRBV5-4,NA,few,CASSPYPGGDTEAFF,TGTGCCAGCAGCCCCTACCCCGGGGGAGACACTGAAGCTTTCTTT
TRBJ1-5,TRBV19,TRBD1,few,CASSIGTGVQPQHF,TGTGCCAGTAGTATCGGGACAGGGGTTCAGCCCCAGCATTTT
TRBJ1-5,TRBV7-9,NA,NA,CASSTADGGWAFSNQPQHF,TGTGCCAGCAGCACAGCAGATGGCGGGTGGGCATTTAGCAATCAGCCCCAGCATTTT
TRBJ1-1,TRBV3-1/TRBV3-2,TRBD1,NA,CASSQGQGYTEAFF,TGTGCCAGCAGCCAAGGACAGGGGTACACTGAAGCTTTCTTT
TRBJ2-2,TRBV6-6,TRBD1,NA,CASSPDRVSSNTGELFF,TGTGCCAGCAGTCCTGACAGGGTTTCTTCAAACACCGGGGAGCTGTTTTTT
TRBJ1-2,TRBV19,TRBD1,NA,CASSIRDRGNYGYTF,TGTGCCAGTAGTATCCGGGACAGGGGAAACTATGGCTACACCTTC
TRBJ2-7,TRBV9,NA,NA,CASSPGGTVGYEQYF,TGTGCCAGCAGCCCAGGCGGGACAGTGGGTTACGAGCAGTACTTC
TRBJ1-3,TRBV5-1,NA,NA,CASSLGAGLSGNTIYF,TGCGCCAGCAGCTTGGGGGCAGGACTCTCTGGAAACACCATATATTTT
TRBJ2-4,TRBV27,TRBD1,NA,CASSSQGDIQYF,TGTGCCAGCAGTTCACAGGGGGACATTCAGTACTTC